The clone carrying this T cell receptor (beta chain) was seen more than once but under ten times. This sample was taken from a study of cytomegalovirus exposure and HLA in healthy donors. The PCR employed 60 Vbeta primers together with 13 Jbeta primers. Under the authors' procedure: In a later analysis, approximately 80 million unique TCR beta chains included roughly 11 million shared by two or more donors. Repertoires were generated with immunoSEQ multiplex PCR, while TCRdb's copy carries only in-frame clones and drops some. The V and J calls and clone size come from that table; D and trimming were worked out from the DNA. The profile shows almost 70,000 clones, approximately 70% of them singletons. The junction had 5 bases not matched to a gene; V was cut back by 4 bases and J by 9 bases. The germline V gene has CDR1 SGHTA and CDR2 FQGTGA. CDR3 length: 15 residues.

Sequences were obtained from PBMCs. This clonotype was sampled from a male donor in good health and CMV-seropositive. The V call is TRBV7-3, the J call TRBJ2-1; 14 nucleotides agree with TRBD2. The CDR3 spells CASSSGLAGVGEQFF. The CDR3 DNA reads as TGTGCCAGCAGCTCGGGACTAGCGGGAGTGGGTGAGCAGTTCTTC.